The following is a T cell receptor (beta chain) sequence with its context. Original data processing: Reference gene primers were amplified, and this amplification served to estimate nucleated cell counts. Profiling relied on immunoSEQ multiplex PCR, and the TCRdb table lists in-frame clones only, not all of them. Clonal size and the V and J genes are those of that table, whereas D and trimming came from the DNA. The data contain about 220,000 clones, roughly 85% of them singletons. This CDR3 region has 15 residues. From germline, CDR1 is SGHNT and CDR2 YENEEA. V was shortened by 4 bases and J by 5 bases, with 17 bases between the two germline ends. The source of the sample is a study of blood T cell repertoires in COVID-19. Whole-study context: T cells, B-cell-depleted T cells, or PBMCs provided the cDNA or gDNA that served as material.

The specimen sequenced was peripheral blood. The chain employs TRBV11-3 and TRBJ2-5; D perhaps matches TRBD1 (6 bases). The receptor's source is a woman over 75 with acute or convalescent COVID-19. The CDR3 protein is CASSSGAGTRETQYF. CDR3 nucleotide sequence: TGTGCCAGCAGCTCCGGCGCCGGGACAAGGGAGACCCAGTACTTC.